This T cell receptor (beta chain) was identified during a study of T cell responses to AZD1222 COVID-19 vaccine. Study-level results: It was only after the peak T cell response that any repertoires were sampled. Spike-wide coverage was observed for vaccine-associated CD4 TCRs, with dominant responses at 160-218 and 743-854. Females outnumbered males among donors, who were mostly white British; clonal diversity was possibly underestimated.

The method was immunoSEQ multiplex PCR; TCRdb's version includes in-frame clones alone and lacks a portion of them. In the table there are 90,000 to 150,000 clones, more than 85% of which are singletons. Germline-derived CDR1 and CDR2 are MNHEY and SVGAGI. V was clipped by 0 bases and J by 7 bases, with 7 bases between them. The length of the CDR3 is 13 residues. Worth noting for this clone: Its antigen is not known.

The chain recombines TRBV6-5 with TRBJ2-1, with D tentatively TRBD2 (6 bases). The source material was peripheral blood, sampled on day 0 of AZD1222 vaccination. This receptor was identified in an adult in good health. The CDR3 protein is CASSYSTRNEQFF. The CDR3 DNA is TGTGCCAGCAGTTACTCGACTAGAAATGAGCAGTTCTTC.